This T cell receptor beta chain was captured by sequencing in a study of control samples from healthy donors and cancer patients. This clone has just a few counts. Data came from immunoSEQ multiplex PCR; TCRdb stores just in-frame clones and leaves some out. The sample includes 150,000 to 200,000 clones, around 90% of them seen just once. This TCR derives from a woman aged 25 to 39 in good health. Sequencing used blood.

CDR3 in amino acids: CASSLGAEQFF. The CDR3 coding sequence is TGTGCCAGCAGTTTAGGGGCTGAGCAGTTCTTC. The V gene is TRBV6-6, the J gene TRBJ2-1; tentative D call: TRBD1 (5 bases). V shed 4 bases and J shed 9 bases, with 7 bases lying between them. Looked up from germline, CDR1 is MNHNY and CDR2 is SVGAGI (reference sequence). This CDR3 has 11 amino acids.